Each of the 20 T cell receptor beta chains below was sequenced from the same sample in a study of early T cells in non-severe SARS-CoV-2 infection. Via MiXCR, TCRdb re-called the 5' RACE reads, giving one row per CDR3 protein. In the table there are 40,000 to 60,000 distinct CDR3 sequences, approximately 8.1% of which are singletons. Sequencing was performed on whole blood. These receptors were obtained from an adult who was a healthcare worker with PCR-confirmed SARS-CoV-2 infection or an uninfected control (not recorded which).

The V gene is TRBV5-1, the J gene TRBJ2-1; D may be TRBD1 or TRBD2 (6 bases each). The CDR3 runs 20 residues. Germline V gives CDR1 SGHRS, CDR2 YFSETQ. Trimming cost V 4 bases and J 0 bases, with 26 bases left between them. The CDR3 reads CASSPSGAAQSKSSYNEQFF. For the CDR3, the DNA is TGCGCCAGCAGCCCATCGGGGGCCGCACAGAGTAAGAGCTCCTACAATGAGCAGTTCTTC. The full variable domain, in which reference TRBV5-1 and TRBJ2-1 provide the parts outside the CDR3, is KAGVTQTPRYLIKTRGQQVTLSCSPISGHRSVSWYQQTPGQGLQFLFEYFSETQRNKGNFPGRFSGRQFSNSRSEMNVSTLELGDSALYLCASSPSGAAQSKSSYNEQFFGPGTRLTVL.

This clonotype appeared a few times. The chain employs TRBV28 and TRBJ1-1, with TRBD1 identical over 8 bases. J gave up 4 bases and V 5 bases, and 6 bases lay outside the gene matches. Germline V gives CDR1 MDHEN, CDR2 SYDVKM. The CDR3 extends over 14 amino acids. In DNA, the CDR3 is TGTGCCAGCAGTATCGACAGGGGAGGCACTGAAGCTTTCTTT. Its translation is CASSIDRGGTEAFF.

There are many counts of this clonotype. The chain uses TRBV2 and TRBJ1-1, with D perhaps matching TRBD1 (5 bases). CDR1 and CDR2 (germline): SNHLY, FYNNEI. The V end was cut by 6 bases, the J end by 6 bases, with 8 bases between. This CDR3 is 11 amino acids long. CDR3 protein: CASRRDAEAFF. The DNA for the CDR3 is TGTGCCAGCAGGCGGGACGCTGAAGCTTTCTTT.

This clonotype was recorded at least ten times. The chain carries TRBV6-6 and TRBJ1-2, with a possible D match to TRBD1 (5 bases). V was clipped by 3 bases and J by 7 bases, with 6 bases between them. Germline values: CDR1 MNHNY, CDR2 SVGAGI (reference sequence). The CDR3 is 11 amino acids. The CDR3 region is CASSYTGGYTF. The CDR3 region has the DNA TGTGCCAGCAGTTATACAGGTGGCTACACCTTC.

In this sample, this clonotype turned up a few times. This sequence joins TRBV11-3 and TRBJ2-7; tentatively, D is TRBD1 (6 bases). Germline lookup yields CDR1 SGHNT and CDR2 YENEEA. Trimming pared 4 bases from V and 2 bases from J, leaving 9 bases between. The CDR3 has 13 amino acids. The CDR3 DNA reads as TGTGCCAGCAGCTCCCGGGACACCTACGAGCAGTACTTC. It yields the protein CASSSRDTYEQYF.

This clonotype has more than one count but fewer than ten. This chain connects TRBV18 to TRBJ2-1, with TRBD1 matching 9 bases. CDR1 is KGHSH and CDR2 is LQKENI in the germline V gene. The CDR3 length is 14 residues. After removal of 3 bases from V and 8 bases from J, the junction contained 5 bases not matched to a gene. CDR3 region: CASSPETGGYEQFF. CDR3 sequence (DNA): TGTGCCAGCTCACCCGAAACAGGGGGCTATGAGCAGTTCTTC. The whole variable domain, remainder taken from reference TRBV18 and TRBJ2-1, is NAGVMQNPRHLVRRRGQEARLRCSPMKGHSHVYWYRQLPEEGLKFMVYLQKENIIDESGMPKERFSAEFPKEGPSILRIQQVVRGDSAAYFCASSPETGGYEQFFGPGTRLTVL.

This clonotype was counted a few times. The chain couples TRBV3-1 to TRBJ1-4; weak D call: TRBD1 (5 bases). Trimming stripped 5 bases from V and 5 bases from J, with 9 bases between. Germline V gene sequence: CDR1 LGHDT, CDR2 YNNKEL (reference sequence). The CDR3 runs to 13 residues. The CDR3 loop is CASSEGLNEKLFF. The CDR3 nucleotides are TGTGCCAGCAGCGAGGGACTGAATGAAAAACTGTTTTTT.

This clonotype was recorded many times. The V and J genes are TRBV18 and TRBJ2-3, with TRBD1 matching 8 bases. This CDR3 comprises 16 residues. V shed 3 bases and J 1 base; nucleotides not matched to a gene: 6. Per the germline V gene, CDR1 is KGHSH and CDR2 is LQKENI. Here the CDR3 DNA reads TGTGCCAGCTCACCTGGACAGGGAAAGGGCACAGATACGCAGTATTTT. As protein: CASSPGQGKGTDTQYF. Combining the CDR3 with reference TRBV18 and TRBJ2-3 gives the whole variable domain NAGVMQNPRHLVRRRGQEARLRCSPMKGHSHVYWYRQLPEEGLKFMVYLQKENIIDESGMPKERFSAEFPKEGPSILRIQQVVRGDSAAYFCASSPGQGKGTDTQYFGPGTRLTVL.

This clonotype was counted at least ten times. V and J are TRBV5-4 and TRBJ2-2; weak D call: TRBD1 (6 bases). Trimming stripped 3 bases from V and 2 bases from J, with 11 bases between. Looked up from germline, CDR1 is SGHNT and CDR2 is YYREEE (reference sequence). The CDR3 is made up of 15 amino acids. CDR3 in amino acids: CASSSDRRNTGELFF. The DNA for the CDR3 is TGTGCCAGCAGCTCGGACAGAAGAAACACCGGGGAGCTGTTTTTT.

The sample holds many counts of this clonotype. The chain carries TRBV18 and TRBJ2-1, with D hard to call. The length of the CDR3 is 12 residues. Trimming removed 2 bases from V and 5 bases from J, with 4 bases in between. Germline CDR1 is KGHSH and CDR2 is LQKENI. CDR3 amino acids: CASSPSHNEQFF. In DNA, the CDR3 is TGTGCCAGCTCACCAAGCCACAATGAGCAGTTCTTC.

In its sample, this clonotype was seen many times. CDR3 DNA: TGTGCCAGCACCTTTTCGACCGGGATAGATACGCAGTATTTT. It specifies CASTFSTGIDTQYF. The chain combines TRBV12-3 or TRBV12-4 with TRBJ2-3; the D gene is possibly TRBD2 (5 bases). The length of the CDR3 is 14 residues. Trimming stripped 7 bases from V and 5 bases from J, with 16 bases between.

The chain links TRBV18 to TRBJ2-7, with D possibly TRBD1 on 7 matching bases. The CDR3 runs to 14 residues. V lost 1 base to trimming and J lost 5 bases, with 12 bases between them. Germline values: CDR1 KGHSH, CDR2 LQKENI. DNA for the CDR3: TGTGCCAGCTCACCACGTAGCAGGGGGGACGAGCAGTACTTC. Its translation is CASSPRSRGDEQYF.

The gene calls are TRBV7-8 and TRBJ2-7, with D hard to call. The CDR3 contains 16 residues. V was pared by 2 bases and J by 0 bases, with 14 bases between. The germline V gene encodes CDR1 SGHVS and CDR2 FQNEAQ. CDR3 loop: CASSLLGSASSYEQYF. CDR3 nucleotide sequence: TGTGCCAGCAGCTTATTAGGCAGCGCTAGCTCCTACGAGCAGTACTTC.

The chain carries TRBV29-1 and TRBJ2-1; D gene ambiguous. The germline gives CDR1 SQVTM, CDR2 ANQGSEA. Trimming pared 5 bases from V and 9 bases from J, leaving 14 bases between. The CDR3 contains 12 residues. The CDR3 DNA reads TGCAGCGTTCGAAGTGGGGTTCCTGAGCAGTTCTTC. This translates into CSVRSGVPEQFF.

This clonotype was seen ten or more times. The J gene is TRBJ1-6, the V gene TRBV28; a possible D gene is TRBD1 (6 bases). The V end was cut by 4 bases, the J end by 8 bases, with 18 bases between. Germline values: CDR1 MDHEN, CDR2 SYDVKM. This CDR3 contains 16 residues. DNA for the CDR3: TGTGCCAGCAGTTCCCCAAACAGGGATAGTGATTCACCCCTCCACTTT. Residues: CASSSPNRDSDSPLHF.

The chain combines TRBV11-2 with TRBJ2-3, with TRBD2 matching over 8 bases. From germline, CDR1 is SGHAT and CDR2 FQNNGV. V trimming: 5 bases; J trimming: 1 base; junction bases outside the gene matches: 8. CDR3 length equals 16 residues. The CDR3 nucleotides read TGTGCCAGCAGCCCGGGCGGGGGGCTGGGCACAGATACGCAGTATTTT. As protein: CASSPGGGLGTDTQYF.

This clonotype was seen at least ten times. The chain has TRBV6-1 and TRBJ1-3; D is unresolved. Per germline, CDR1 MNHNS and CDR2 SASEGT. The CDR3 extends over 16 amino acids. Trimming took 8 bases from V and 0 from J, leaving 17 bases between them. The CDR3 coding sequence is TGTGCCAGCCTGAGGACGGTCCTCTTCTCTGGAAACACCATATATTTT. As protein: CASLRTVLFSGNTIYF.

This clonotype appeared many times. V is TRBV20-1 and J is TRBJ2-1, with 11 bases that match TRBD2. The germline V gene has CDR1 DFQATT and CDR2 SNEGSKA (reference sequence). V shed 5 bases, J shed 4 bases, and the junction held 7 bases outside the gene matches. This CDR3 region has 15 residues. CDR3 nucleotides: TGCAGTGCTTCAACCGGGACTAGCGGTTACAATGAGCAGTTCTTC. It codes for CSASTGTSGYNEQFF.

This rearrangement joins TRBV6-5 to TRBJ2-7; perhaps D is TRBD1 or TRBD2 (5 bases each). Trimming stripped 0 bases from V and 2 bases from J, with 14 bases between. The CDR3 spans 16 residues. Germline assignment: CDR1 MNHEY and CDR2 SVGAGI. The CDR3 here is CASSYSSGGGTYEQYF. CDR3 in DNA: TGTGCCAGCAGTTACTCGAGTGGGGGTGGGACCTACGAGCAGTACTTC.

Many counts were recorded for this clonotype. The genes are TRBV1 and TRBJ2-4; whether TRBD1, the table's D call, matches the DNA was not checked. TRBV1 is a known pseudogene. There are 14 residues in the CDR3. The CDR3 here is CTSSPDKAKNIQYF. CDR3 coding DNA: TGCACCAGCAGCCCGGACAAAGCCAAAAACATTCAGTACTTC.